These T cell receptor beta chains were read from a single sample in a study of breast tumors, draining lymph nodes, adjacent tissues. TCRdb passed the multiplex PCR reads through MiXCR, listing each CDR3 protein once. This repertoire shows roughly 260,000 distinct CDR3 sequences, over 25% found once; its top ten account for under 1.2%. Sequencing was carried out using axillary lymph node tissue. All receptors derive from a female donor with breast cancer. Some clones in this sample may be carry-over from other donors' samples. CDR3s include the opening cysteine and the closing phenylalanine or tryptophan. The order of the fields is V gene, D gene, clone size, J gene, CDR3 DNA, CDR3 protein. The D gene is left open where the match is weak. The listing skips clone size in some rows; elsewhere it reads once, few, many or a size class.

>TRBV20-1|-|-|TRBJ1-1
TGCAGTGTCGGTCTTCCGATCACTGAAGCTTTCTTT
CSVGLPITEAFF
>TRBV15|TRBD2|-|TRBJ2-1
TGTGCCACCAGCGGACTACTAGCGGGAGGCTACGATGAGCAGTTCTTC
CATSGLLAGGYDEQFF
>TRBV28|-|-|TRBJ2-7
TGTGCCAGCACCCCCACAGATCGCTACTACGAGCAGTACTTC
CASTPTDRYYEQYF
>TRBV6-2/TRBV6-3|TRBD1|-|TRBJ2-2
TGTGCCAGCAGGTTCGGACAGGGCCGCACCGGGGAGCTGTTTTTT
CASRFGQGRTGELFF
>TRBV5-6|TRBD2|-|TRBJ2-3
TGTGCCAGCAGCATTACTAGCGGCACTAGGGAATGCTCTGGCACAGATACGCAGTATTTT
CASSITSGTRECSGTDTQYF
>TRBV6-6|-|-|TRBJ1-1
TGTGCCAGCAGTTATGACAGTGAAGCTTTCTTT
CASSYDSEAFF
>TRBV5-1|-|many|TRBJ2-7
TGCGCCAGCAGCTTGGTCAGCTCCTACGAGCAGTACTTC
CASSLVSSYEQYF
>TRBV9|TRBD1|many|TRBJ1-3
TGTGCCAGCAGCCCTCGACAGGGGAATTCTGGAAACACCATATATTTT
CASSPRQGNSGNTIYF
>TRBV7-6|-|-|TRBJ2-2
TGTGCCAGCAGCGGCCATGGGGGCGGGGAGCTGTTTTTC
CASSGHGGGELFF
>TRBV18|TRBD2|-|TRBJ2-7
TGTGCCAGCTCACCCGCCGGGACTAGTCGCGACGAGCAGTACTTC
CASSPAGTSRDEQYF
>TRBV10-2|TRBD1|-|TRBJ1-5
TGCGCCAGCAGAGGGGGACAGGAGGGCAATCAGCCCCAGCATTTT
CASRGGQEGNQPQHF
>TRBV15|-|-|TRBJ2-7
TGTGCCACCAGTAGAGATCAGGTCGGACATGGCGAGCAGTACTTC
CATSRDQVGHGEQYF
>TRBV5-1|-|few|TRBJ2-1
TGCGCCAGCAGCTTGGTGGGACCACCGCACCCCTACAATGAGCAGTTCTTC
CASSLVGPPHPYNEQFF
>TRBV6-2/TRBV6-3|TRBD1|few|TRBJ2-1
TGTGCCAGCAGCAGGGACAGGGCCTACAATGAGCAGTTCTTC
CASSRDRAYNEQFF
>TRBV10-3|TRBD1|-|TRBJ1-2
TGTGCCATCGGACGGGACAGGGACCACTATGGCTACACCTTC
CAIGRDRDHYGYTF
>TRBV10-1|TRBD1|-|TRBJ1-1
TGTGCCAGCAGCCGAGACAGGGGGCTTGCTGAAGCTTTCTTT
CASSRDRGLAEAFF
>TRBV7-2|TRBD1|many|TRBJ1-4
TGTGCCAGCAGGCTGCGGGGACAGGGGAATGAAAAACTGTTTTTT
CASRLRGQGNEKLFF
>TRBV15|-|many|TRBJ1-2
TGTGCCACCAGCAGTGGACAGACTTATGGCTACACCTTC
CATSSGQTYGYTF
>TRBV14|TRBD1|-|TRBJ1-4
TGTGCCAGCAGCCAAGCAGGCGGGACAGGCAATGAAAAACTGTTTTTT
CASSQAGGTGNEKLFF
>TRBV3-1|-|-|TRBJ2-2
TGTGCCGGCAGCCCGGACATCTGGGGCCGCCCCACCGGGGAGCTGTTTTTT
CAGSPDIWGRPTGELFF
>TRBV20-1|TRBD2|many|TRBJ2-1
TGCAGTGCTAGAGCACTAGCGGGGAGATACAATGAGCAGTTCTTC
CSARALAGRYNEQFF
>TRBV30|-|few|TRBJ1-4
TGTGCCTGGAGTGTTAGCAGTAATGAAAAACTGTTTTTT
CAWSVSSNEKLFF
>TRBV7-2|-|-|TRBJ2-5
TGTGCCAGCAGCTTGGGGGTAGCCGATTCTGGGACCCAGTACTTC
CASSLGVADSGTQYF
>TRBV27|TRBD1|-|TRBJ1-2
TGTGCCAGCAGTTTATGGGGTTCGTTCCCGGCAGGGGGAAACTATGGCTACACCTTC
CASSLWGSFPAGGNYGYTF
>TRBV6-2/TRBV6-3|TRBD2|few|TRBJ2-2
TGTGCCAGCAGGACCACGGGAGGCCCCGGGGAGCTGTTTTTT
CASRTTGGPGELFF
>TRBV7-8|-|many|TRBJ2-7
TGTGCCAGCAGCAAGAGGGACTTCGAGCAGTACTTC
CASSKRDFEQYF
>TRBV5-1|-|many|TRBJ2-5
TGCGCCAGCAGCTTGAGTGTGGGATGGGAGACCCAGTACTTC
CASSLSVGWETQYF
>TRBV6-5|-|few|TRBJ1-6
TGTGCCAGCAGTCACTCGAGCCCTAGCTCCTATAATTCACCCCTCCACTTT
CASSHSSPSSYNSPLHF
>TRBV25-1|-|-|TRBJ1-4
TGTGCTAGTGCAAGGGGCGTTAATGAAAAACTGTTTTTT
CASARGVNEKLFF
>TRBV19|-|many|TRBJ2-2
TGTGCCAGTAGTAATAAGGGAAACGTTTATACCGGGGAGCTGTTTTTT
CASSNKGNVYTGELFF
>TRBV30|-|many|TRBJ1-2
TGTGCCTGGGAGGTGGAGGGCGGCTACACCTTC
CAWEVEGGYTF
>TRBV14|-|many|TRBJ2-7
TGTGCCAGCAGACAATGGATAATGGGAGAGCAGTACTTC
CASRQWIMGEQYF
>TRBV15|-|many|TRBJ1-2
TGTGCCACCAGCCATGACAGCAACTATGGCTACACCTTC
CATSHDSNYGYTF
>TRBV5-6|-|many|TRBJ1-6
TGTGCCAGCAGCTTGGACAGAGATAATTCACCCCTCCACTTT
CASSLDRDNSPLHF
>TRBV29-1|-|many|TRBJ2-1
TGCAGCGCCAGGGGGGGTAGCTCCTACAATGAGCAGTTCTTC
CSARGGSSYNEQFF
>TRBV28|-|-|TRBJ2-3
TGTGCCAGCAGTTTTCTGGTATCGGGCAGGCACACAGATACGCAGTATTTT
CASSFLVSGRHTDTQYF
>TRBV5-4|TRBD2|many|TRBJ2-3
TGTGCCAGCAGCTTTGCGGGAGCCGGCACAGATACGCAGTATTTT
CASSFAGAGTDTQYF
>TRBV7-9|TRBD1|many|TRBJ1-2
TGTGCCAGCAGGGAACAGGGGGCGCCCGGCTACACCTTC
CASREQGAPGYTF
>TRBV20-1|-|-|TRBJ2-5
TGCAGTGCAAGGGGACAGGATGGGGGGGCCCAGTACTTC
CSARGQDGGAQYF
>TRBV5-1|-|-|TRBJ1-4
TGCGCCAGCAGCCCGGAGGGGAGGAGGGAGGAAAAACTGTTTTTT
CASSPEGRREEKLFF
>TRBV29-1|-|once|TRBJ2-1
TGTAGCGTTGAAGGAGGGGGGGCAGGTTGGGGCTCCTACAATGAGCAGTTCTTC
CSVEGGGAGWGSYNEQFF
>TRBV6-1|TRBD2|-|TRBJ2-1
TGTGCCAGCAGTGTCCAGACTAGCGGGAGCCCCAATGAGCAGTTCTTC
CASSVQTSGSPNEQFF
>TRBV6-1|TRBD2|many|TRBJ2-1
TGTGCCAGCAGTGTGAGCGGGATTAACAATGAGCAGTTCTTC
CASSVSGINNEQFF
>TRBV6-1|-|many|TRBJ2-5
TGTGCCAGCAGTGAAGGGTCGTGGGATATAGAGACCCAGTACTTC
CASSEGSWDIETQYF
>TRBV7-9|-|-|TRBJ2-5
TGTGCCAGCAGGACCGGCGGGCCGGGGACCCAGTACTTC
CASRTGGPGTQYF
>TRBV30|-|-|TRBJ2-3
TGTGCCTGGAGTGTGATGGCGAACACAGATACGCAGTATTTT
CAWSVMANTDTQYF
>TRBV12-5|-|many|TRBJ1-5
TGTGCTAGTACCGAGGGGGGGCCCAATCAGCCCCAGCATTTT
CASTEGGPNQPQHF
>TRBV20-1|-|-|TRBJ1-5
TGCAGTGCTAGAGAGGTAGGGACGGCGGTGGATCAGCCCCAGCATTTT
CSAREVGTAVDQPQHF
>TRBV29-1|TRBD2|many|TRBJ2-4
TGCAGCGTTGAATTGACTAGCTTAGGCAAAAACATTCAGTACTTC
CSVELTSLGKNIQYF
>TRBV10-3|-|many|TRBJ1-5
TGTGCCATCAGCGAGGACAGAGCCTTTCGCAATCAGCCCCAGCATTTT
CAISEDRAFRNQPQHF
>TRBV29-1|TRBD1|many|TRBJ1-3
TGCAGCGTTGAGGAGGGGGCGCTTGGAAACACCATATATTTT
CSVEEGALGNTIYF
>TRBV27|-|-|TRBJ2-2
TGTGCCAGCAGCAGGGGAGTGGGGAACACCGGGGAGCTGTTTTTT
CASSRGVGNTGELFF
>TRBV7-9|-|-|TRBJ2-1
TGTGCCAGCACCGGGGGGAGGAGGGGGAACAATGAGCAGTTCTTC
CASTGGRRGNNEQFF
>TRBV20-1|TRBD1|many|TRBJ1-2
TGCAGTGCTCTCAGACAGGGGGCGGGGGGCTACACCTTC
CSALRQGAGGYTF
>TRBV18|-|-|TRBJ2-7
TGTGCCAGCTCAGGATCCTCGGGACACGGGGTGGGGGAGCAGTACTTC
CASSGSSGHGVGEQYF